This T cell receptor (beta chain) appears in the sequencing data of a study of blood T cell repertoires in COVID-19. The CDR3 extends over 17 amino acids. Germline CDR1 SGHAT, CDR2 FQNNGV. The V end was cut by 1 base, the J end by 3 bases, with 16 bases between. Sequencing used immunoSEQ multiplex PCR; TCRdb keeps in-frame clones, though not all of them. The sample lists 240,000 or so clones; 88% were seen once. The sample consisted of peripheral blood. The rearrangement uses TRBV11-2 and TRBJ2-1; a weak D match, TRBD2 (6 bases). The TCR comes from a middle-aged woman who had recovered from COVID-19. This chain's CDR3 is CASSLGGVGGYYNEQFF. Written as DNA, the CDR3 is TGTGCCAGCAGCTTAGGCGGGGTGGGAGGTTACTACAATGAGCAGTTCTTC.